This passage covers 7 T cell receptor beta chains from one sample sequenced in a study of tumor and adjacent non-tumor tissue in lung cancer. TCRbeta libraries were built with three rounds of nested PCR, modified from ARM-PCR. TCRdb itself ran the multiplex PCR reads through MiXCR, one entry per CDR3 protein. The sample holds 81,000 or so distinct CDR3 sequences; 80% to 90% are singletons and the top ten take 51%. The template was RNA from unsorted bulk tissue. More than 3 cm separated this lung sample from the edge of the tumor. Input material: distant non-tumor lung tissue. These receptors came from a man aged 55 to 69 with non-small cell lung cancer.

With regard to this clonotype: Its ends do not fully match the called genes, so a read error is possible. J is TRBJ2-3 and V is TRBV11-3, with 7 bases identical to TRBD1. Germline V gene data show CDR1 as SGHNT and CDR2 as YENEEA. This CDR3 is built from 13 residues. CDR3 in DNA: TGTGCCTGCAGCTTTCAGGGGGTAGACACGCAGTATTTT. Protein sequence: CACSFQGVDTQYF.

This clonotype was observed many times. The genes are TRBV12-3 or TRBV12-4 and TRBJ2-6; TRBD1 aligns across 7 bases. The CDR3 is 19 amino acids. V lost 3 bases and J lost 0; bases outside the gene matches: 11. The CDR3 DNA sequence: TGTGCCAGCAGTTTCCGTATCCGGGACAGTCCCTCTGGGGCCAACGTCCTGACTTTC. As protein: CASSFRIRDSPSGANVLTF.

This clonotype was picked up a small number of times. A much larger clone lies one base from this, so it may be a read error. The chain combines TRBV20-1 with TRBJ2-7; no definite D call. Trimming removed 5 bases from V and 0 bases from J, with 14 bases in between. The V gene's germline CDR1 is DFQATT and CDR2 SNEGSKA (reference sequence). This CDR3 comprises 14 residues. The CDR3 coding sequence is TGCAGTGCTTTTACCGAGTATTACTCCTACGAGCAGTACTTC. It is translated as CSAFTEYYSYEQYF.

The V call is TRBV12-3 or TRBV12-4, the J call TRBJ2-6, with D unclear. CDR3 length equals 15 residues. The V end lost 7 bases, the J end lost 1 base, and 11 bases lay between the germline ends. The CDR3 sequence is CASIHRRSGANVLTF. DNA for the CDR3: TGTGCCAGCATCCATAGACGATCTGGGGCCAACGTCCTGACTTTC.

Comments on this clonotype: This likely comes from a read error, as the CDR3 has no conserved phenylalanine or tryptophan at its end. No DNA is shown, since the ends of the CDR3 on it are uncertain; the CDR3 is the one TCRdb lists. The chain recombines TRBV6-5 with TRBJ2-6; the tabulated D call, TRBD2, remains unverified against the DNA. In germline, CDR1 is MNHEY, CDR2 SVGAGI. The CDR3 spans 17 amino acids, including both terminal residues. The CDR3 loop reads CASSLAGASSGANVLSI.

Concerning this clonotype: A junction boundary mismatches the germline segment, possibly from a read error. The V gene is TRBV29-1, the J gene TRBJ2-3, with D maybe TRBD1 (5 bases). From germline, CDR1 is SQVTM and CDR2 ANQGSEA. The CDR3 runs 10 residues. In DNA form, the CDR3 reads TGCAGCATGGGGCCAGATACGCAGTACTTT. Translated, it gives CSMGPDTQYF.

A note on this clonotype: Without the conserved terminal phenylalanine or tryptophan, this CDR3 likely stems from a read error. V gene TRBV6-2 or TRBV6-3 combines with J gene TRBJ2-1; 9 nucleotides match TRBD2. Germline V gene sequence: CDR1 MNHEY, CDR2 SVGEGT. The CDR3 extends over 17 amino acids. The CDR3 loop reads CTSSYSLGAGGMNEQFI. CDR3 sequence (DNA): TGTACCAGCAGTTACTCCCTGGGAGCGGGAGGCATGAATGAGCAGTTCATC.